One sample yielded the 17 T cell receptor beta chains listed below, sequenced in a study of CD8+ T cells in alopecia areata. Following extraction, RNA underwent reverse transcription to cDNA, which served as the sequencing template. Here immunoSEQ multiplex PCR was the method, and the copy in TCRdb shows in-frame clones only, minus some. The table lists under 250,000 clones, 50% to 60% of them singletons, with 0.45% in the top ten. The sample consisted of CD4+ T cells sorted from blood, taken at week 0. Receptors originate from a human donor with alopecia areata.

The rearrangement uses TRBV6-5 and TRBJ1-2; D is perhaps TRBD1 (5 bases). Trimming pared 6 bases from V and 9 bases from J, leaving 20 bases between. CDR3 size: 14 residues. Germline V lookup: CDR1 MNHEY, CDR2 SVGAGI. CDR3 coding DNA: TGTGCCAGCAGGCCACTAGTGGGACTGCCCAGCTACACCTTC. This sequence encodes CASRPLVGLPSYTF.

CDR3 amino acids: CSVEILAADYNEQFF. The CDR3 bases are TGCAGCGTTGAAATTCTAGCGGCCGACTACAATGAGCAGTTCTTC. The V call is TRBV29-1, the J call TRBJ2-1; 7 bases align to TRBD2. The CDR3 sequence is 15 residues long. Germline V gene sequence: CDR1 SQVTM, CDR2 ANQGSEA. Unmatched junction bases numbered 7, after V lost 2 bases and J lost 3 bases.

The genes are TRBV19 and TRBJ2-5; weak D call: TRBD1 (6 bases). Germline values: CDR1 LNHDA, CDR2 SQIVND (reference sequence). V shed 4 bases and J shed 0 bases, with 18 bases lying between them. The CDR3 covers 17 residues. As DNA, the CDR3 is TGTGCCAGTAGTACCGGTTGGGGGCAGGGCGACCAAGAGACCCAGTACTTC. It is translated as CASSTGWGQGDQETQYF.

This clone was seen a few times. The chain employs TRBV30 and TRBJ1-1; D is uncertain. The CDR3 has 14 amino acids. The V and J ends lost 6 bases and 2 bases respectively, with 16 bases between them. CDR1 GTSNPN and CDR2 SVGIG come from the germline V gene (reference sequence). Here the CDR3 reads CACMNRTPNTEAFF. The CDR3 nucleotides are TGTGCCTGTATGAATAGGACTCCTAACACTGAAGCTTTCTTT.

This sequence joins TRBV7-9 and TRBJ2-7; D unresolved. The CDR3 length is 16 residues. Germline CDR1 is SEHNR and CDR2 is FQNEAQ (reference sequence). The ends were cut back, 1 base at V and 0 bases at J, with 13 bases in the middle. CDR3 loop: CASSLDGGINSYEQYF. The CDR3 DNA is TGTGCCAGCAGCTTAGACGGCGGTATAAACTCCTACGAGCAGTACTTC. Using reference TRBV7-9 and TRBJ2-7 for the parts outside the CDR3, the full variable domain is DTGVSQNPRHKITKRGQNVTFRCDPISEHNRLYWYRQTLGQGPEFLTYFQNEAQLEKSRLLSDRFSAERPKGSFSTLEIQRTEQGDSAMYLCASSLDGGINSYEQYFGPGTRLTVT.

V is TRBV14 and J is TRBJ2-3; D remains ambiguous. The V gene lost 0 bases and the J gene lost 14 bases, with 12 bases spanning the gap. The germline V gene has CDR1 SGHDN and CDR2 FVKESK. The CDR3 sequence is 12 residues long. CDR3 bases: TGTGCCAGCAGCCAAGATTCCAGAGGACGGTATTTT. Translated: CASSQDSRGRYF.

This rearrangement joins TRBV30 to TRBJ1-4; tentative D call: TRBD1 (6 bases). The length of the CDR3 is 13 residues. V was trimmed by 0 bases and J by 11 bases, leaving 13 bases between them. CDR1 and CDR2 (germline): GTSNPN, SVGIG (reference sequence). In nucleotides, the CDR3 is TGTGCCTGGAGTGTACTAGAAGGGGGGAAACTGTTTTTT. Encoded protein: CAWSVLEGGKLFF. The full variable domain, in which reference TRBV30 and TRBJ1-4 provide the parts outside the CDR3, is SQTIHQWPATLVQPVGSPLSLECTVEGTSNPNLYWYRQAAGRGLQLLFYSVGIGQISSEVPQNLSASRPQDRQFILSSKKLLLSDSGFYLCAWSVLEGGKLFFGSGTQLSVL.

This sequence joins TRBV7-9 and TRBJ1-2; no clear D gene. V dropped 1 base and J dropped 3 bases, with 9 bases sitting between them. CDR1 SEHNR and CDR2 FQNEAQ come from the germline V gene (reference sequence). This CDR3 has 14 amino acids. The CDR3 reads CASSLDRRYYGYTF. DNA of the CDR3: TGTGCCAGCAGCTTAGACCGGCGATACTATGGCTACACCTTC.

The rearrangement links TRBV7-9 to TRBJ1-1; no firm D call. The germline V gene encodes CDR1 SEHNR and CDR2 FQNEAQ (reference sequence). Trimming took off 2 bases at V and 1 base at J, with 5 bases between the two ends. CDR3 length: 13 residues. CDR3 protein: CASSLQANTEAFF. CDR3 DNA sequence: TGTGCCAGCAGCTTACAGGCGAACACTGAAGCTTTCTTT.

The CDR3 DNA follows: TGTGCCAGCAGTCGAACCGACAGGGTGAGGCGAGCTTTCTTT. Protein: CASSRTDRVRRAFF. This chain joins TRBV5-6 and TRBJ1-1, with 7 bases that match TRBD1. Germline values: CDR1 SGHDT, CDR2 YYEEEE. This CDR3 spans 14 amino acids. Losses at the gene ends were 5 bases for V and 10 bases for J; bases not matched to a gene: 14. Full variable domain (missing parts from reference TRBV5-6 and TRBJ1-1): DAGVTQSPTHLIKTRGQQVTLRCSPKSGHDTVSWYQQALGQGPQFIFQYYEEEERQRGNFPDRFSGHQFPNYSSELNVNALLLGDSALYLCASSRTDRVRRAFFGQGTRLTVV.

This clone came up a few times. The chain joins TRBV5-1 to TRBJ2-7; D gene ambiguous. Germline-derived CDR1 and CDR2 are SGHRS and YFSETQ. V was cut by 6 bases and J by 5 bases, with 9 bases left in between. The CDR3 contains 11 residues. The CDR3 reads CASTLGNEQYF. The CDR3 DNA reads as TGCGCCAGCACGCTGGGGAACGAGCAGTACTTC.

On this clone itself: The junction shows a germline mismatch at one end, possibly a read error. The genes are TRBV25-1 and TRBJ1-2; D is ambiguous. CDR1 MGHDK and CDR2 SYGVNS come from the germline V gene. CDR3 length: 13 amino acids. CDR3 bases: TGTGCCAGCAGTGAGACTGGACGGAGCACGCGATACTTC. It yields the protein CASSETGRSTRYF.

The table lists this clone with a few counts. The genes are TRBV29-1 and TRBJ2-1; D unclear. Trimming shortened V by 3 bases and J by 7 bases, and 7 bases separated the two germline ends. Germline V CDR1 and CDR2: SQVTM, ANQGSEA. There are 11 residues in the CDR3. CDR3 region: CSVDRQNEQFF. The CDR3 nucleotides are TGCAGCGTTGATCGCCAAAATGAGCAGTTCTTC.

J is TRBJ2-1 and V is TRBV9; the D gene is possibly TRBD2 (6 bases). CDR1 is SGDLS and CDR2 is YYNGEE in the germline V gene. The CDR3 extends over 12 amino acids. The V gene lost 7 bases and the J gene lost 5 bases, with 10 bases spanning the gap. Written as DNA, the CDR3 is TGTGCCAGCGTCGGGGAGGACAATGAGCAGTTCTTC. Residues: CASVGEDNEQFF.

This clone appeared a few times. This chain joins TRBV2 and TRBJ2-1; 12 bases fit TRBD2. CDR1 SNHLY and CDR2 FYNNEI come from the germline V gene. The CDR3 contains 15 residues. The trim removed 7 bases at V and 9 bases at J, leaving 10 bases unmatched. CDR3 in DNA: TGTGCCAGCAAACTACTGACTAGCGGGAGCGGTGAGCAGTTCTTC. It codes for CASKLLTSGSGEQFF.

CDR3: CASREGGTDTQYF. CDR3 DNA: TGTGCCAGTAGAGAAGGCGGGACGGATACGCAGTATTTT. The V gene is TRBV19, the J gene TRBJ2-3, with D perhaps matching TRBD2 (6 bases). V was pared by 6 bases and J by 6 bases, with 13 bases between. CDR3 size: 13 residues. The germline V gene encodes CDR1 LNHDA and CDR2 SQIVND (reference sequence).

The V gene is TRBV19, the J gene TRBJ2-6, with TRBD1 matching over 8 bases. V dropped 10 bases and J dropped 2; count of bases not matched to a gene: 10. Germline values: CDR1 LNHDA, CDR2 SQIVND (reference sequence). The CDR3 is made up of 16 amino acids. The CDR3 loop reads CATRGPSETGANVLTF. DNA of the CDR3: TGTGCCACCAGGGGGCCATCAGAGACTGGGGCCAACGTCCTGACTTTC.